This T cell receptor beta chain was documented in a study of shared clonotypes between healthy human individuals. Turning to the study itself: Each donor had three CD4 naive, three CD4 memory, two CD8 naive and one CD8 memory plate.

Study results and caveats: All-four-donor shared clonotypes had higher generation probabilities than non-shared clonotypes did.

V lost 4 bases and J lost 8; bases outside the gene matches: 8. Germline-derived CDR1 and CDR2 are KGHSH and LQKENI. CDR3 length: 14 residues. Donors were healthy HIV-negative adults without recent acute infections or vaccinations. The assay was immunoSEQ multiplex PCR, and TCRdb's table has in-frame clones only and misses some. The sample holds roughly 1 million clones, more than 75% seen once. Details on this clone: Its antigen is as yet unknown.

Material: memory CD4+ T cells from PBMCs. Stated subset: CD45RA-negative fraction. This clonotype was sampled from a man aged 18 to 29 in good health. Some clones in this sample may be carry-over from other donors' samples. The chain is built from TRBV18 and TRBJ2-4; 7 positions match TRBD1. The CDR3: CASSRQGILDIQYF. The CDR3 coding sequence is TGTGCCAGCTCACGACAGGGCATCTTAGACATTCAGTACTTC.